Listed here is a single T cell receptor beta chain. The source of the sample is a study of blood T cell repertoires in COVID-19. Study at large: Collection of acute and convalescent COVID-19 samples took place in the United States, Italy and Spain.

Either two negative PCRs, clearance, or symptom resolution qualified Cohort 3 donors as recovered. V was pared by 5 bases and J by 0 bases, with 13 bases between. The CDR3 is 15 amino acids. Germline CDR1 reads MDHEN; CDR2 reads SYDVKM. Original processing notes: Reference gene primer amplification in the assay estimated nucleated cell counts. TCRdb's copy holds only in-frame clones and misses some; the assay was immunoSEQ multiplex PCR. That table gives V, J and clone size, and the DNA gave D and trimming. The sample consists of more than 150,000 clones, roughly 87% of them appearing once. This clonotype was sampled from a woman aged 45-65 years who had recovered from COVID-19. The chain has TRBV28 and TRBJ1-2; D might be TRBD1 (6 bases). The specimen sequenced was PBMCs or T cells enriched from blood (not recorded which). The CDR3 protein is CASSRADRANYGYTF. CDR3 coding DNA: TGTGCCAGCAGTCGGGCGGACAGAGCTAACTATGGCTACACCTTC.